Each of the 13 T cell receptor beta chains below was sequenced from the same sample in a study of blood T cell repertoires in COVID-19. Profiled with immunoSEQ multiplex PCR; TCRdb holds only in-frame clones, not every one. The sample has 55,000 to 75,000 clones, over 75% seen once. Sequenced: peripheral blood. These receptors were collected from a man at least 80 years old with active or convalescent COVID-19.

This clone was counted a few times. The chain uses TRBV6-5 and TRBJ2-7, with 7 bases that match TRBD1. The ends lost 5 bases at V and 0 bases at J; junction bases unmatched: 7. This CDR3 region has 15 residues. Germline V gene sequence: CDR1 MNHEY, CDR2 SVGAGI. CDR3 residues: CASSRTQGSSYEQYF. The CDR3 nucleotides are TGTGCCAGCAGTCGTACACAGGGGAGCTCCTACGAGCAGTACTTC.

The chain has TRBV6-5 and TRBJ1-5, with TRBD1 matching 7 bases. Germline trimming cut 9 bases from V and 5 bases from J; bases unmatched to any gene: 4. The germline V gene encodes CDR1 MNHEY and CDR2 SVGAGI. This CDR3 is 12 amino acids long. This CDR3 reads CASHRGDQPQHF. Written as DNA, the CDR3 is TGTGCCAGTCACAGGGGAGATCAGCCCCAGCATTTT.

This sequence joins TRBV6-2 or TRBV6-3 and TRBJ1-6, with TRBD1 as a possible D gene (6 bases). Per the germline V gene, CDR1 is MNHEY and CDR2 is SVGEGT. V was trimmed by 0 bases and J by 6 bases, leaving 9 bases between them. The CDR3 runs 15 residues. CDR3 DNA: TGTGCCAGCAGTTACTCGGCCAGGGGTAATTCACCCCTCCACTTT. Its protein is CASSYSARGNSPLHF.

The V call is TRBV5-6, the J call TRBJ1-6; tentatively, D is TRBD1 (5 bases). Trimming took 4 bases from V and 7 from J, leaving 15 bases between them. The CDR3 sequence is 15 residues long. Germline loops: CDR1 SGHDT, CDR2 YYEEEE. The CDR3 spells CASSRQSSWNSPLHF. DNA for the CDR3: TGTGCCAGCAGCAGACAGAGCAGTTGGAATTCACCCCTCCACTTT. Supplemented by reference TRBV5-6 and TRBJ1-6, the full variable domain reads DAGVTQSPTHLIKTRGQQVTLRCSPKSGHDTVSWYQQALGQGPQFIFQYYEEEERQRGNFPDRFSGHQFPNYSSELNVNALLLGDSALYLCASSRQSSWNSPLHFGNGTRLTVT.

This sequence joins TRBV4-1 and TRBJ1-6; 7 bases align to TRBD1. The germline CDR1 and CDR2 sequences are MGHRA and YSYEKL. This CDR3 has 16 amino acids. V shed 3 bases, J shed 7 bases, and the junction held 9 bases outside the gene matches. The CDR3 is CASSQDDRVPNSPLHF. Written as DNA, the CDR3 is TGCGCCAGCAGCCAGGACGACAGGGTGCCGAATTCACCCCTCCACTTT.

This sequence joins TRBV19 and TRBJ2-3; weak D call: TRBD2 (5 bases). Germline-derived CDR1 and CDR2 are LNHDA and SQIVND (reference sequence). The CDR3 is 13 residues long. Trimming removed 10 bases from V and 4 bases from J, with 15 bases in between. CDR3 region: CATRGNGADTQYF. CDR3 coding DNA: TGTGCCACCCGCGGCAACGGGGCAGATACGCAGTATTTT.

The chain has TRBV7-9 and TRBJ2-2; D perhaps matches TRBD1 (5 bases). The V gene's germline CDR1 is SEHNR and CDR2 FQNEAQ (reference sequence). The CDR3 is 15 amino acids. Trimming removed 4 bases at V and 5 bases at J, with 14 bases between. The CDR3, as DNA: TGTGCCAGCAGCTCCTCAGGGTCCACAACCGGGGAGCTGTTTTTT. Translated: CASSSSGSTTGELFF.

This chain joins TRBV14 and TRBJ2-5; tentative D call: TRBD1 (6 bases). From germline, CDR1 is SGHDN and CDR2 FVKESK. The CDR3 length is 20 residues. Trimming removed 0 bases at V and 1 base at J, with 24 bases between. The DNA of the CDR3 is TGTGCCAGCAGCCAAGATGATTATTATAGCACAGGGTCAGCCCAAGAGACCCAGTACTTC. It codes for CASSQDDYYSTGSAQETQYF.

The chain links TRBV3-1 (or the pseudogene TRBV3-2) to TRBJ1-2; D might be TRBD1 (5 bases). The CDR3 loop spans 17 amino acids. Per germline, CDR1 LGHDT and CDR2 YNNKEL (reference sequence). V lost 1 base and J lost 2, with 17 bases in between. CDR3: CASSQGLGGTVNYGYTF. Written as DNA, the CDR3 is TGTGCCAGCAGCCAAGGTCTGGGAGGGACGGTGAACTATGGCTACACCTTC.

This chain joins TRBV19 and TRBJ1-2; D is undetermined. This CDR3 comprises 12 residues. Trimming shortened V by 4 bases and J by 3 bases, and 6 bases separated the two germline ends. Germline loops: CDR1 LNHDA, CDR2 SQIVND (reference sequence). Here the CDR3 reads CASSKLDYGYTF. In nucleotides, the CDR3 is TGTGCCAGTAGTAAGCTCGACTATGGCTACACCTTC.

The chain is built from TRBV18 and TRBJ1-1; 10 bases are shared with TRBD1. This CDR3 has 14 amino acids. The V gene's germline CDR1 is KGHSH and CDR2 LQKENI. The V and J ends lost 6 bases and 6 bases, in that order; junction bases with no gene match: 7. The CDR3 DNA sequence: TGTGCCAGCTCTCCCGGGACAGGGGTTGCTGAAGCTTTCTTT. Protein: CASSPGTGVAEAFF.

In the case of this clone: This sample includes further DNA sequences coding for the same CDR3. The CDR3: CASSSGGSYNEQFF. The CDR3 DNA sequence: TGTGCCAGCAGTTCGGGGGGCTCCTACAATGAGCAGTTCTTC. The chain carries TRBV11-3 and TRBJ2-1; 7 positions match TRBD2. The germline V gene encodes CDR1 SGHNT and CDR2 YENEEA. The CDR3 contains 14 residues. V shed 6 bases, J shed 0 bases, and the junction held 2 bases outside the gene matches.

CDR3 nucleotide sequence: TGCGCCAGCAGCCTCAACCCCGACTTATACAATGAGCAGTTCTTC. It is translated as CASSLNPDLYNEQFF. The chain has TRBV5-1 and TRBJ2-1; D is uncertain. The CDR3 extends over 15 amino acids. The V end was cut by 4 bases, the J end by 4 bases, with 15 bases between. Germline V gives CDR1 SGHRS, CDR2 YFSETQ.